Each of the 31 T cell receptor beta chains below was sequenced from the same sample in a study of graft-versus-host responses after intestinal transplantation. Using immunoSEQ multiplex PCR, the repertoire was profiled, and TCRdb retains in-frame clones only, with some absent. In the table there are about 94,000 clones, roughly 90% of which are singletons. These receptors' targets are unknown. This specimen was unstimulated CD8+ T cells sorted from spleen or lymph node cells, taken before intestinal transplant. The receptors derive from a human donor who received an intestinal transplant.

This clone was recorded only once. The V gene is TRBV5-5, the J gene TRBJ1-5; D gene uncertain. Trimming pared 4 bases from V and 0 bases from J, leaving 8 bases between. The CDR3 contains 14 residues. Germline assignment: CDR1 SGHKS and CDR2 YYEKEE (reference sequence). Here the CDR3 reads CASSPEISNQPQHF. CDR3 DNA sequence: TGTGCCAGCAGCCCCGAGATTAGCAATCAGCCCCAGCATTTT.

Note on this clone: The identical CDR3 is also encoded by other nucleotide sequences in the sample. The chain employs TRBV5-1 and TRBJ2-1; D is unresolved. This CDR3 has 15 amino acids. V dropped 0 bases and J dropped 0 bases, with 7 bases sitting between them. The germline gives CDR1 SGHRS, CDR2 YFSETQ. The CDR3 spells CASSLAPSSYNEQFF. The CDR3 bases are TGCGCCAGCAGCTTGGCCCCGAGCTCCTACAATGAGCAGTTCTTC.

CDR3 sequence reads: CASSLEWAQYEQYF. The DNA for the CDR3 is TGTGCCAGCAGCTTAGAGTGGGCGCAATACGAGCAGTACTTC. The rearrangement links TRBV7-2 to TRBJ2-5; the D is unclear. Near its end, the DNA agrees better with TRBJ2-7, so the J call may be wrong. The CDR3 sequence is 14 residues long. In germline, CDR1 is SGHTA, CDR2 FQGNSA.

J is TRBJ2-5 and V is TRBV5-6; 11 bases map to TRBD1. The CDR3 runs to 18 residues. In germline, CDR1 is SGHDT, CDR2 YYEEEE. Losses at the gene ends were 3 bases for V and 5 bases for J; bases not matched to a gene: 15. The CDR3 reads CASSSGGPGQGVRETQYF. CDR3 DNA sequence: TGTGCCAGCAGCTCGGGGGGCCCGGGACAGGGGGTTCGGGAGACCCAGTACTTC.

The chain uses TRBV5-5 and TRBJ2-1, with D uncertain. Germline-derived CDR1 and CDR2 are SGHKS and YYEKEE (reference sequence). V lost 1 base to trimming and J lost 0 bases, with 11 bases between them. This CDR3 is 16 amino acids long. CDR3 sequence: CASSLRVTNSYNEQFF. The CDR3 DNA reads as TGTGCCAGCAGCTTGCGGGTAACGAACTCCTACAATGAGCAGTTCTTC.

A remark on this clone: The same CDR3 arises from other DNA sequences in this sample as well. The V call is TRBV4-3, the J call TRBJ2-7, with D possibly TRBD2 on 7 matching bases. CDR1 is LGHNA and CDR2 is YSLEER in the germline V gene. The CDR3 extends over 14 amino acids. Deletions cut 1 base from V and 4 bases from J, with 11 bases between. In DNA, the CDR3 is TGCGCCAGCAGCCAAGGCAGGGGAGGGTACGAGCAGTACTTC. Its translation is CASSQGRGGYEQYF.

CDR3 sequence reads: CASSGPDRVGQPQHF. The DNA for the CDR3 is TGTGCCAGCAGTGGACCGGACAGGGTCGGGCAGCCCCAGCATTTT. The chain combines TRBV6-1 with TRBJ1-5; 8 bases are shared with TRBD1. The V gene end was trimmed by 4 bases and the J gene end by 7 bases; junction bases not matched to a gene: 9. The CDR3 length is 15 residues. CDR1 and CDR2 (germline): MNHNS, SASEGT.

Here the CDR3 DNA reads TGTGCCAGCAGTTACTCTGCGGGAGCCGGATACGAGCAGTACTTC. Its translation: CASSYSAGAGYEQYF. This rearrangement joins TRBV6-5 to TRBJ2-7; TRBD2 matches 7 bases. Germline trimming cut 0 bases from V and 4 bases from J; bases unmatched to any gene: 6. The CDR3 is 15 residues long. The germline V gene has CDR1 MNHEY and CDR2 SVGAGI.

The rearrangement links TRBV6-1 to TRBJ2-1; 8 bases match TRBD2. Germline V CDR1 and CDR2: MNHNS, SASEGT. The CDR3 spans 13 residues. V was clipped by 10 bases and J by 9 bases; unmatched bases: 11. The CDR3 DNA is TGTGCCATCCCCGGGACTAGGGGGGGTGAGCAGTTCTTC. This codes for CAIPGTRGGEQFF.

In DNA form, the CDR3 reads TGTGCCAGCAGCTTCACAGACGACTCCTACGAGCAGTACTTC. Translated, it gives CASSFTDDSYEQYF. This chain joins TRBV5-6 and TRBJ2-7, with unresolved D. V was pared by 2 bases and J by 0 bases, with 9 bases between. Germline assignment: CDR1 SGHDT and CDR2 YYEEEE. The CDR3 loop spans 14 amino acids.

This clone was recorded once. This chain uses TRBV5-4 with TRBJ1-1, with D maybe TRBD1 (6 bases). The CDR3 totals 12 residues. V lost 4 bases, J lost 7 bases, and 11 bases lay in between. CDR1 SGHNT and CDR2 YYREEE come from the germline V gene (reference sequence). CDR3 sequence (DNA): TGTGCCAGCAGCATAGGGGGGGGTGAAGCTTTCTTT. Encoded protein: CASSIGGGEAFF. The complete variable domain, with remaining parts taken from reference TRBV5-4 and TRBJ1-1, reads ETGVTQSPTHLIKTRGQQVTLRCSSQSGHNTVSWYQQALGQGPQFIFQYYREEENGRGNFPPRFSGLQFPNYSSELNVNALELDDSALYLCASSIGGGEAFFGQGTRLTVV.

V usage is TRBV30 and J usage is TRBJ1-5, with D uncertain. CDR1 and CDR2 from the germline V gene are GTSNPN and SVGIG (reference sequence). With 4 bases removed from V and 3 bases from J, the gap between germline ends came to 16 bases. This CDR3 spans 15 amino acids. The CDR3 reads CAWKGGDGDNQPQHF. DNA for the CDR3: TGTGCCTGGAAAGGAGGAGATGGGGACAATCAGCCCCAGCATTTT.

The chain has TRBV12-5 and TRBJ2-7, with 8 bases lining up with TRBD1. The CDR3 sequence is 17 residues long. Trimming cost V 5 bases and J 2 bases; bases outside gene matches: 14. Per the germline V gene, CDR1 is LGHNT and CDR2 is FRNRAP. CDR3 loop: CASGLKPTGQDTYEQYF. The CDR3, as DNA: TGTGCTAGTGGTCTTAAACCCACGGGACAGGACACCTACGAGCAGTACTTC.

Points on this clone: At one end the junction does not follow the germline gene, possibly because of a read error. This sample includes further DNA sequences coding for the same CDR3. This rearrangement joins TRBV29-1 to TRBJ2-7; D call uncertain. This CDR3 has 10 amino acids. CDR1 is SQVTM, CDR2 ANQGSEA, per germline. CDR3 bases: TGCAGCGTTATAGCCTACGAGCAGTATTTC. The encoded protein is CSVIAYEQYF.

The chain carries TRBV5-5 and TRBJ2-7, with D uncertain. Trimming shortened V by 2 bases and J by 3 bases, and 15 bases separated the two germline ends. The CDR3 length is 15 residues. CDR1 SGHKS and CDR2 YYEKEE come from the germline V gene (reference sequence). CDR3 DNA: TGTGCCAGCAGCTTCGGTCCTACGGTCCTCTACGAGCAGTACTTC. Translated, it gives CASSFGPTVLYEQYF.

The chain links TRBV4-1 to TRBJ2-7; D unresolved. The V gene lost 1 base and the J gene lost 4 bases, with 14 bases spanning the gap. The CDR3 is 15 amino acids. CDR1 and CDR2 (germline): MGHRA, YSYEKL. CDR3 nucleotide sequence: TGCGCCAGCAGCCAAGTCGGAGACTCTCCTTACGAGCAGTACTTC. Translating it yields CASSQVGDSPYEQYF.

CDR3 in amino acids: CASSWLGTAESYEQYF. In DNA form, the CDR3 reads TGTGCCAGCAGCTGGCTCGGGACAGCCGAGTCCTACGAGCAGTACTTC. V usage is TRBV5-6 and J usage is TRBJ2-7; TRBD1 matches at 7 bases. The CDR3 totals 16 residues. Germline assignment: CDR1 SGHDT and CDR2 YYEEEE. V shed 3 bases and J 1 base; nucleotides not matched to a gene: 10.

This chain joins TRBV6-5 and TRBJ2-7, with 10 bases aligning to TRBD2. Germline assignment: CDR1 MNHEY and CDR2 SVGAGI. The ends lost 6 bases at V and 2 bases at J; junction bases unmatched: 7. The CDR3 is 15 amino acids. CDR3 residues: CASSGLAGDTYEQYF. The CDR3 DNA reads as TGTGCCAGCAGCGGCCTAGCGGGGGACACCTACGAGCAGTACTTC.

This clone was detected once. In nucleotides, the CDR3 is TGTGCCAGCAGCTTAGTTGCGGGGAATCAAGAGACCCAGTACTTC. Protein sequence: CASSLVAGNQETQYF. The chain carries TRBV7-9 and TRBJ2-5; TRBD2 is a possible D gene (6 bases). Trimming removed 1 base at V and 2 bases at J, with 11 bases between. The length of the CDR3 is 15 residues. The germline V gene encodes CDR1 SEHNR and CDR2 FQNEAQ (reference sequence).

The chain carries TRBV28 and TRBJ2-1; no clear D gene. The V end lost 5 bases, the J end lost 2 bases, and 16 bases lay between the germline ends. Germline CDR1 and CDR2: MDHEN and SYDVKM. The CDR3 is made up of 16 amino acids. This CDR3 is CASSPPGGVPYNEQFF. The CDR3 region has the DNA TGTGCCAGCAGTCCCCCCGGCGGTGTGCCCTACAATGAGCAGTTCTTC. The complete variable domain, with remaining parts taken from reference TRBV28 and TRBJ2-1, reads DVKVTQSSRYLVKRTGEKVFLECVQDMDHENMFWYRQDPGLGLRLIYFSYDVKMKEKGDIPEGYSVSREKKERFSLILESASTNQTSMYLCASSPPGGVPYNEQFFGPGTRLTVL.

The chain recombines TRBV7-2 with TRBJ2-7; possible D gene TRBD2, 5 bases. V was trimmed by 1 base and J by 0 bases, leaving 7 bases between them. The CDR3 has 14 amino acids. In germline, CDR1 is SGHTA, CDR2 FQGNSA. This CDR3 is CASSLGRGSYEQYF. DNA for the CDR3: TGTGCCAGCAGCTTAGGTCGGGGCTCCTACGAGCAGTACTTC.

V and J are TRBV6-5 and TRBJ1-1; D is unclear. Trimming removed 2 bases from V and 0 bases from J, with 7 bases in between. The CDR3 covers 14 residues. Germline CDR1 is MNHEY and CDR2 is SVGAGI. The CDR3 DNA reads TGTGCCAGCAGTTACGAGCTTATGAACACTGAAGCTTTCTTT. It is translated as CASSYELMNTEAFF.

V and J are TRBV30 and TRBJ2-4; 10 bases fit TRBD1. In germline, CDR1 is GTSNPN, CDR2 SVGIG (reference sequence). The CDR3 extends over 16 amino acids. The V segment lost 2 bases and the J segment 1 base; nucleotides outside the gene matches: 5. CDR3 protein: CAWSSGTGVAKNIQYF. CDR3 DNA sequence: TGTGCCTGGAGTTCCGGGACAGGGGTCGCCAAAAACATTCAGTACTTC.

The chain combines TRBV2 with TRBJ1-4; the D gene is possibly TRBD1 (5 bases). Trimming removed 1 base from V and 8 bases from J, with 11 bases in between. The CDR3 covers 14 residues. Germline CDR1 reads SNHLY; CDR2 reads FYNNEI. Written as DNA, the CDR3 is TGTGCCAGCAGTGAAGGCAGGGTCGGAGAAAAACTGTTTTTT. Translated: CASSEGRVGEKLFF. Filled out from reference TRBV2 and TRBJ1-4, the complete variable domain reads EPEVTQTPSHQVTQMGQEVILRCVPISNHLYFYWYRQILGQKVEFLVSFYNNEISEKSEIFDDQFSVERPDGSNFTLKIRSTKLEDSAMYFCASSEGRVGEKLFFGSGTQLSVL.

The CDR3 region is CASLGLTNYGYTF. CDR3 coding DNA: TGTGCCAGCCTAGGACTGACAAACTATGGCTACACCTTC. The rearrangement links TRBV2 to TRBJ1-2; D is unresolved. The length of the CDR3 is 13 residues. CDR1 is SNHLY, CDR2 FYNNEI, per germline. V was pared by 8 bases and J by 2 bases, with 12 bases between.

This clone came up once. The gene calls are TRBV6-6 and TRBJ2-3; a possible D gene is TRBD2 (5 bases). The CDR3 runs 15 residues. Germline V gene data show CDR1 as MNHNY and CDR2 as SVGAGI (reference sequence). Trimming stripped 6 bases from V and 1 base from J, with 14 bases between. The CDR3 protein is CASSPLGRCTDTQYF. The CDR3 bases are TGTGCCAGCAGCCCATTGGGGAGATGCACAGATACGCAGTATTTT.

The CDR3 bases are TGTGCCAGCAGCCAAGGGCGGACCTACGAGCAGTACTTC. It codes for CASSQGRTYEQYF. The rearrangement uses TRBV14 and TRBJ2-7; D gene ambiguous. Per germline, CDR1 SGHDN and CDR2 FVKESK. Trimming stripped 1 base from V and 2 bases from J, with 6 bases between. This CDR3 spans 13 amino acids.

This sequence joins TRBV30 and TRBJ2-7, with D possibly TRBD2 on 5 matching bases. Germline CDR1 is GTSNPN and CDR2 is SVGIG (reference sequence). V was cut by 4 bases and J by 1 base, with 8 bases left in between. CDR3 length: 12 residues. CDR3 amino acids: CAWTSRSYEQYF. The CDR3 region has the DNA TGTGCCTGGACTAGCCGGTCCTACGAGCAGTACTTC.

CDR3 residues: CASSIVKGAWETQYF. CDR3 DNA: TGTGCCAGTAGTATAGTAAAGGGGGCTTGGGAGACCCAGTACTTC. This rearrangement joins TRBV19 to TRBJ2-5, with TRBD1 matching over 7 bases. CDR3 length: 15 residues. V shed 1 base, J shed 5 bases, and the junction held 7 bases outside the gene matches. Germline V gene data show CDR1 as LNHDA and CDR2 as SQIVND (reference sequence).

This chain uses TRBV5-4 with TRBJ2-7, with D hard to call. The germline CDR1 and CDR2 sequences are SGHNT and YYREEE (reference sequence). Trimming took 2 bases from V and 2 from J, leaving 14 bases between them. The CDR3 spans 15 residues. The CDR3 coding sequence is TGTGCCAGCAGCTTCGTACCAACAGAAGCCTACGAGCAGTACTTC. This gives the protein CASSFVPTEAYEQYF.

The V gene is TRBV9, the J gene TRBJ2-5; 7 bases map to TRBD2. V dropped 0 bases and J dropped 4; count of bases not matched to a gene: 6. The CDR3 is 15 amino acids. Germline CDR1 and CDR2: SGDLS and YYNGEE. CDR3 region: CASSVGLAEGETQYF. The CDR3 region has the DNA TGTGCCAGCAGCGTAGGGCTAGCGGAGGGAGAGACCCAGTACTTC.